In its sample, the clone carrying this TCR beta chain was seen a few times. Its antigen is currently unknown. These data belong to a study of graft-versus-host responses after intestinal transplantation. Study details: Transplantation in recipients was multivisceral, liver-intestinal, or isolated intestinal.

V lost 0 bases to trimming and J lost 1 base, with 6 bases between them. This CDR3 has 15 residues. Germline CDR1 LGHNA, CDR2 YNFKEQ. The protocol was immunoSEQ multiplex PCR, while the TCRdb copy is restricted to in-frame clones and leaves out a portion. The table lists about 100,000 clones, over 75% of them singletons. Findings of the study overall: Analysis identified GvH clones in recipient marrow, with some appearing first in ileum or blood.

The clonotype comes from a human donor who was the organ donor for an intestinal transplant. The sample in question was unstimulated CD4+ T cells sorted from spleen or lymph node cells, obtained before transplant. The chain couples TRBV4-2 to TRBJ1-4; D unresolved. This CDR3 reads CASSQDFQTNEKLFF. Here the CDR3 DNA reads TGTGCCAGCAGCCAAGATTTTCAAACTAATGAAAAACTGTTTTTT.